The rows below give T cell receptor beta chains drawn from one sample of a study of regulatory T cells in long-lasting Graves disease. TCRdb itself ran the multiplex PCR reads through MiXCR, one entry per CDR3 protein. The top ten clones hold over 20% of a sample with approximately 390,000 distinct CDR3 sequences, roughly 17% of them seen once. These data were also filed under a second study, of T cells in Graves' hyperthyroidism and ophthalmopathy.

Sample: peripheral blood mononuclear cells (PBMCs), taken at new diagnosis, from a patient treated with antithyroid drugs. These receptors came from a woman aged 18-35 years with Graves disease. Both conserved end residues are part of each CDR3. Each record gives: V gene, CDR3 protein.

TRBV11-3 | CASSLGDRGYDEQFF
TRBV19 | CASSIVPAYEQYF
TRBV3-1 | CASSHEAGLNTEAFF
TRBV5-1 | CASSITDTQYF
TRBV28 | CASTPLSAYNEQFF
TRBV28 | CASNFLGEESEQYF
TRBV4-2 | CASSQAELTDTQYF
TRBV20-1 | CSARTSGAGELFF
TRBV5-1 | CASSLGTGENQPQHF
TRBV11-2 | CASSLVKGGSYEQYF
TRBV11-2 | CASSFPSGEATQYF
TRBV7-3 | CASSRRTGMNTEAFF
TRBV27 | CASTAGGASYNEQFF
TRBV28 | CASSLGQGAGETQYF
TRBV3-1 | CASSQETGVYGYTF
TRBV29-1 | CSVTRLLSRENTEAFF
TRBV3-1 | CASSQWARRETQYF
TRBV20-1 | CSAPGQDPPEYSDQPLHF
TRBV7-2 | CASSWRRWGGTEAFF
TRBV5-1 | CASSSTGTGTYEQYF
TRBV15 | CATSREGGAWTSGSGYEQFF
TRBV5-1 | CASRWSGAYTAGSYNEQFF
TRBV20-1 | CGAGADRLAASTDTQYF
TRBV5-1 | CASSPTGQADTNYGYTF
TRBV5-1 | CASSASRTSGSYLGEQYF